This T cell receptor (beta chain) was captured in a study of T cells expressing NK-cell markers. Across the study: Sequencing covered eight donors, seven HCMV-seropositive and one seronegative.

Worth noting for this clonotype: The antigen remains unidentified.

CDR3 size: 13 residues. Germline V gives CDR1 WNHNN, CDR2 SYGVQD (reference sequence). Study-level results: Clarity on HCMV specificity was lacking for the expanded NKG2C+ T cell clones. In about six donors, dominant CD3+CD56+NKG2C+ clones formed about 1.0-8% of CD8+ cells.

Reanalyzing the 5' RACE reads, TCRdb keeps one entry per CDR3 protein, without DNA. Its clone listing holds about half a million distinct CDR3 sequences. The chain uses TRBV10-1 and TRBJ2-5. What was sequenced was blood T cells: a sorted CD56 or NKG2C T cell subset, CD4+ or CD8+ T cells, or bulk PBMC T cells (not recorded which). The sequence was collected from a woman aged 45-59 years in good health. The CDR3 loop reads CASSVRAQETQYF.